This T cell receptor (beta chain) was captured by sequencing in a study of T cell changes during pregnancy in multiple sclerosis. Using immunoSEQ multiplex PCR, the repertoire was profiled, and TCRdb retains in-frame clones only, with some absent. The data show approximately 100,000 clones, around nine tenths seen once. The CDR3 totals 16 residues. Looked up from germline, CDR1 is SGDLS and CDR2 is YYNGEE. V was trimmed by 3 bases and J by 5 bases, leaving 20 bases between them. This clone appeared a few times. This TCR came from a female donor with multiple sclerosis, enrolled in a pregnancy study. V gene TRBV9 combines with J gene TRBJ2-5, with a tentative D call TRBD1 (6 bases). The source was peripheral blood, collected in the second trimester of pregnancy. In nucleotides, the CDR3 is TGTGCCAGCAGCGCGTCGCCGGGACAAGGCGCGGAGACCCAGTACTTC. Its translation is CASSASPGQGAETQYF.